Described below is a single TCR beta chain sequence and its context. One end of the junction does not line up with germline, which may come from a read error. The data belong to a study of blood T cells in healthy people across ages. Primers used in a second PCR of roughly 6 to 12 cycles were a sample-barcoded 5' primer and a J-beta primer mix. TCRdb recomputed calls from the 5' RACE reads with MiXCR, one row per CDR3 protein. The sample has 800,000 to 950,000 distinct CDR3 sequences, under 35% seen once. Germline V gene lookup returns CDR1 SQVTM and CDR2 ANQGSEA. The CDR3 consists of 12 residues. Healthy Caucasian individuals from Russia aged about 6 to 95 were enrolled as donors. This sample also belongs to another study, concerning T cells of mothers and their children.

The receptor comes from a woman aged 40 to 55 in good health. The specimen was blood. The chain recombines TRBV29-1 with TRBJ2-1, with D hard to call. CDR3: CSLRRSYNKQFF. DNA of the CDR3: TGCAGCCTGAGGCGCTCCTACAATAAGCAGTTCTTC.